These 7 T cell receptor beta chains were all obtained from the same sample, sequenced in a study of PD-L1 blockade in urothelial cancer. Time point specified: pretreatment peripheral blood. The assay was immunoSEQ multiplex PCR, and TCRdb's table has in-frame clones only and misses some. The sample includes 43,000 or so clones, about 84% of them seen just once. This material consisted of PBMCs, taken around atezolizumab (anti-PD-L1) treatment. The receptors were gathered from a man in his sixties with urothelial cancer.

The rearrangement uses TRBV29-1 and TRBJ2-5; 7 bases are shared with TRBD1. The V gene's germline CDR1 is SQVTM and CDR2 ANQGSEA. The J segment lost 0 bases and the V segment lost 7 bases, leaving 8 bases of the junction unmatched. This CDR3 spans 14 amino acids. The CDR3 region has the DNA TGCAGCGGGAAACCGGGACAGAACCAAGAGACCCAGTACTTC. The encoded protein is CSGKPGQNQETQYF.

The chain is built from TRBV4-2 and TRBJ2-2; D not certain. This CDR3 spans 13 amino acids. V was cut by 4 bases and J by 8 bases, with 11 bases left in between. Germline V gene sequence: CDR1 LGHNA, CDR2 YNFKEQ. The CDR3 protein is CASSRPSEGELFF. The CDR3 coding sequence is TGTGCCAGCAGCCGTCCCTCCGAGGGGGAGCTGTTTTTT.

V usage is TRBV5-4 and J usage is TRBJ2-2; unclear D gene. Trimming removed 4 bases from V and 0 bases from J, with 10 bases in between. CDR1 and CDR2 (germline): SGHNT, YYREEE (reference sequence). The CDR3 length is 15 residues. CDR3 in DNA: TGTGCCAGCAGCACGAGTACCACGAACACCGGGGAGCTGTTTTTT. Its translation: CASSTSTTNTGELFF.

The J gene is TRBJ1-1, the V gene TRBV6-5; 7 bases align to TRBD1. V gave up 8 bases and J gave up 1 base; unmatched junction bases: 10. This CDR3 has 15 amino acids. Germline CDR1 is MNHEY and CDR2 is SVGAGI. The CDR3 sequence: CASRPGDSENTEAFF. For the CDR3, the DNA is TGTGCCAGCCGCCCCGGGGACAGTGAGAACACTGAAGCTTTCTTT.

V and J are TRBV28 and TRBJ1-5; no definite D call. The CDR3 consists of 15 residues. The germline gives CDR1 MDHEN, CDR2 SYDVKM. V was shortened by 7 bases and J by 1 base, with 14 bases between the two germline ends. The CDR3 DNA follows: TGTGCCAGCACCCCTTGGGCAACGAGCAATCAGCCCCAGCATTTT. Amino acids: CASTPWATSNQPQHF.

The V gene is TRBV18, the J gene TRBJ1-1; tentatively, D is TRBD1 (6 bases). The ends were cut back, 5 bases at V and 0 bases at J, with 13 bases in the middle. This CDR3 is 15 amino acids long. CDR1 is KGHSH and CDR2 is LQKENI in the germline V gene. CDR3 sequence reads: CASSANGQLNTEAFF. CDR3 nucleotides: TGTGCCAGCTCAGCCAACGGACAGCTGAACACTGAAGCTTTCTTT.

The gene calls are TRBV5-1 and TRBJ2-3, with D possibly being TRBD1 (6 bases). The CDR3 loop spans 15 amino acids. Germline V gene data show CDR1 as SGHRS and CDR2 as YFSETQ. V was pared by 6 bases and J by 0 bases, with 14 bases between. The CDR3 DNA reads TGCGCCAGCACACTCAGGGGAGAAAGCACAGATACGCAGTATTTT. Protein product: CASTLRGESTDTQYF. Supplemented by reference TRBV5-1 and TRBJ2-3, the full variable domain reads KAGVTQTPRYLIKTRGQQVTLSCSPISGHRSVSWYQQTPGQGLQFLFEYFSETQRNKGNFPGRFSGRQFSNSRSEMNVSTLELGDSALYLCASTLRGESTDTQYFGPGTRLTVL.